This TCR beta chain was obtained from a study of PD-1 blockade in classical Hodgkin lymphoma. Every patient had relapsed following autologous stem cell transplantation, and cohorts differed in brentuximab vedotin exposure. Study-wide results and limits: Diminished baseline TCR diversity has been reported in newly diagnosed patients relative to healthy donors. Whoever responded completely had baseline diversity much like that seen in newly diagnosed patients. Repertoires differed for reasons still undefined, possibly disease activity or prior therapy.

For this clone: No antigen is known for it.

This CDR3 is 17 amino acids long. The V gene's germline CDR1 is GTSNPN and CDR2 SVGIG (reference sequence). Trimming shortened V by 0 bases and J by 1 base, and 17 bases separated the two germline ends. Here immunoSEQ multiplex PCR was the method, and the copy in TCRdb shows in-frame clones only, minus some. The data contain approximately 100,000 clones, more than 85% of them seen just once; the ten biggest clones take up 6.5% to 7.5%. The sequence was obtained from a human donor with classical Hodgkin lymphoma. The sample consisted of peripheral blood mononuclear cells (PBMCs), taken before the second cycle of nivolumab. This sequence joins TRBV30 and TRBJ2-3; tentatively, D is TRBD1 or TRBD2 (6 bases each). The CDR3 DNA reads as TGTGCCTGGAGTGTAAGGAGCTGGGGGGCAGGCACAGATACGCAGTATTTT. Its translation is CAWSVRSWGAGTDTQYF.